This T cell receptor (beta chain) comes out of a study of blood T cell repertoires in COVID-19. The participants were between about 18 and 100 years old and came from some 25 US areas. Regarding this clone: Other nucleotide sequences in the sample specify the same CDR3.

Source study methods: Reference gene primer amplification yielded estimated nucleated cell counts. Sequencing was performed with immunoSEQ multiplex PCR; in TCRdb, only in-frame clones are kept and a portion is missing. V and J calls and clone size are given by that table; D and trimming were obtained from the DNA. The sample holds 260,000 or so clones; approximately 90% are singletons and the top ten take roughly 1.2%. Sequencing was performed on PBMCs or T cells enriched from blood (not recorded which). The clonotype originates from a woman aged 40-49 years with acute COVID-19.

The CDR3 is CASSPGQGGETQYF. The CDR3 coding sequence is TGTGCCAGCTCGCCGGGACAGGGTGGTGAGACCCAGTACTTC. The gene calls are TRBV18 and TRBJ2-5, with 9 nucleotides matching TRBD1. The CDR3 has 14 amino acids. Germline CDR1 reads KGHSH; CDR2 reads LQKENI. V was clipped by 6 bases and J by 5 bases; unmatched bases: 7.